Listed here are 25 T cell receptor beta chains from one sample, sequenced in a study of a mutant IDH1 vaccine in newly diagnosed glioma. Their target antigens are unknown. Time point given: week 23, last vaccination. Doses comprised 300 ug of mutant IDH1 20-mer peptide each, plus topical imiquimod. Profiled with immunoSEQ multiplex PCR; TCRdb holds only in-frame clones, not every one. The repertoire holds fewer than 45,000 clones, with around 90% as singletons. The starting material was PBMCs, obtained from a glioma patient whose treatment included an IDH1 peptide vaccine. These receptors all stem from a man in his fifties with glioma.

The chain employs TRBV4-1 and TRBJ1-6; a weak D match, TRBD1 (6 bases). Deletions cut 3 bases from V and 7 bases from J, with 16 bases between. CDR3 length: 16 amino acids. Per germline, CDR1 MGHRA and CDR2 YSYEKL. The CDR3 sequence is CASSHPPGDTNSPLHF. In DNA, the CDR3 is TGCGCCAGCAGCCACCCACCAGGGGATACAAATTCACCCCTCCACTTT.

This rearrangement joins TRBV5-4 to TRBJ2-1; 12 nucleotides align to TRBD1. The CDR3 has 14 residues. CDR1 is SGHNT and CDR2 is YYREEE in the germline V gene (reference sequence). V dropped 9 bases and J dropped 8; count of bases not matched to a gene: 9. CDR3 sequence reads: CATSTGQGADEQFF. In DNA form, the CDR3 reads TGTGCCACCAGTACGGGACAGGGGGCCGATGAGCAGTTCTTC.

V and J are TRBV18 and TRBJ1-2, with TRBD1 as a possible D gene (6 bases). This CDR3 has 14 amino acids. Germline V gene lookup returns CDR1 KGHSH and CDR2 LQKENI. Trimming took off 4 bases at V and 2 bases at J, with 11 bases between the two ends. The CDR3 DNA is TGTGCCAGCTCACGGGGGGACACAAACTATGGCTACACCTTC. Translation: CASSRGDTNYGYTF.

The J gene is TRBJ2-3, the V gene TRBV10-2, with 10 nucleotides matching TRBD2. The CDR3 sequence is 16 residues long. From germline, CDR1 is WSHSY and CDR2 SAAADI. Losses at the gene ends were 2 bases for V and 4 bases for J; bases not matched to a gene: 6. CDR3 DNA sequence: TGCGCCAGCAGTGAGAAGCGGGGGGGCTTCTCAGATACGCAGTATTTT. This encodes CASSEKRGGFSDTQYF.

This clone occurred a few times. The chain employs TRBV5-4 and TRBJ1-1, with TRBD1 matching over 12 bases. CDR3 length: 17 amino acids. The ends lost 4 bases at V and 0 bases at J; junction bases unmatched: 7. Germline assignment: CDR1 SGHNT and CDR2 YYREEE (reference sequence). CDR3 protein: CASSLGQGAGMNTEAFF. The CDR3 region has the DNA TGTGCCAGCAGCCTGGGACAGGGGGCCGGGATGAACACTGAAGCTTTCTTT.

This clone was seen a single time. This chain connects TRBV27 to TRBJ2-2, with a weak D call TRBD2 (5 bases). The CDR3 consists of 18 residues. CDR1 MNHEY and CDR2 SMNVEV come from the germline V gene (reference sequence). Trimming cost V 0 bases and J 0 bases, with 14 bases left between them. CDR3 bases: TGTGCCAGCAGTTTATCGACGCGGCTAGCAGCGAACACCGGGGAGCTGTTTTTT. It is translated as CASSLSTRLAANTGELFF.

V usage is TRBV19 and J usage is TRBJ2-7; 10 positions match TRBD1. CDR1 is LNHDA, CDR2 SQIVND, per germline (reference sequence). The CDR3 totals 15 residues. The V and J ends lost 0 bases and 6 bases, in that order; junction bases with no gene match: 5. The CDR3 spells CASSIDRGQGREQYF. Written as DNA, the CDR3 is TGTGCCAGTAGTATAGACCGGGGACAGGGGCGCGAGCAGTACTTC. Full variable domain (remainder filled in from reference TRBV19 and TRBJ2-7): DGGITQSPKYLFRKEGQNVTLSCEQNLNHDAMYWYRQDPGQGLRLIYYSQIVNDFQKGDIAEGYSVSREKKESFPLTVTSAQKNPTAFYLCASSIDRGQGREQYFGPGTRLTVT.

The chain employs TRBV15 and TRBJ1-5, with D perhaps matching TRBD1 (6 bases). V was clipped by 3 bases and J by 3 bases, with 9 bases between them. This CDR3 has 14 residues. Germline V lookup: CDR1 LNHNV, CDR2 YYDKDF (reference sequence). The DNA of the CDR3 is TGTGCCACCAGCAGGGACAGAACCAATCAGCCCCAGCATTTT. Translated: CATSRDRTNQPQHF.

The V call is TRBV5-1, the J call TRBJ1-1; D unresolved. There are 14 residues in the CDR3. Germline V gene data show CDR1 as SGHRS and CDR2 as YFSETQ. Trimming left V 0 bases short and J 2 bases short, with 8 bases between. Here the CDR3 DNA reads TGCGCCAGCAGCTTGGCCCGACACAACACTGAAGCTTTCTTT. This codes for CASSLARHNTEAFF.

This clone was counted once. The rearrangement uses TRBV9 and TRBJ1-6; D is possibly TRBD1 (5 bases). Trimming left V 0 bases short and J 0 bases short, with 19 bases between. Germline V gene sequence: CDR1 SGDLS, CDR2 YYNGEE. The CDR3 loop spans 20 amino acids. CDR3 bases: TGTGCCAGCAGCGTAGGAAGGGACGGAGAGACAAGCTCCTATAATTCACCCCTCCACTTT. This sequence encodes CASSVGRDGETSSYNSPLHF.

V and J are TRBV7-2 and TRBJ2-7; TRBD1 is a possible D gene (5 bases). V shed 5 bases and J shed 3 bases, with 17 bases lying between them. The CDR3 runs to 15 residues. CDR1 is SGHTA, CDR2 FQGNSA, per germline. The CDR3: CASSPTPQGGYEQYF. The CDR3 bases are TGTGCCAGCAGCCCAACCCCCCAGGGCGGCTACGAGCAGTACTTC.

The rearrangement joins TRBV7-9 to TRBJ1-1; 10 nucleotides match TRBD1. Germline V CDR1 and CDR2: SEHNR, FQNEAQ (reference sequence). CDR3 length: 16 amino acids. After removal of 1 base from V and 1 base from J, the junction contained 3 bases not matched to a gene. The CDR3 loop is CASSLGDRGANTEAFF. Here the CDR3 DNA reads TGTGCCAGCAGCTTAGGGGACAGGGGTGCGAACACTGAAGCTTTCTTT.

This chain uses TRBV6-1 with TRBJ1-1; TRBD1 matches at 8 bases. The germline CDR1 and CDR2 sequences are MNHNS and SASEGT. V was pared by 6 bases and J by 8 bases, with 8 bases of the junction left unmatched. This CDR3 region has 13 residues. CDR3: CASSHPRGREAFF. CDR3 DNA: TGTGCCAGCAGCCACCCCAGGGGGCGGGAAGCTTTCTTT.

In this sample, this clone turned up once. The rearrangement joins TRBV5-4 to TRBJ1-1, with D tentatively TRBD1 (5 bases). The CDR3 is made up of 14 amino acids. The germline CDR1 and CDR2 sequences are SGHNT and YYREEE (reference sequence). Deletions cut 2 bases from V and 2 bases from J, with 10 bases between. In nucleotides, the CDR3 is TGTGCCAGCAGCTTTGAGGGGCCCAACACTGAAGCTTTCTTT. Its translation: CASSFEGPNTEAFF. Together with reference TRBV5-4 and TRBJ1-1, the CDR3 gives the full variable domain: ETGVTQSPTHLIKTRGQQVTLRCSSQSGHNTVSWYQQALGQGPQFIFQYYREEENGRGNFPPRFSGLQFPNYSSELNVNALELDDSALYLCASSFEGPNTEAFFGQGTRLTVV.

The chain uses TRBV9 and TRBJ1-6, with 8 bases aligning to TRBD1. Trimming removed 1 base from V and 7 bases from J; junction bases left unmatched: 1. The CDR3 has 14 amino acids. Germline lookup yields CDR1 SGDLS and CDR2 YYNGEE. The CDR3 protein is CASSVQGANSPLHF. The CDR3 coding sequence is TGTGCCAGCAGCGTACAGGGGGCGAATTCACCCCTCCACTTT.

The gene calls are TRBV4-2 and TRBJ2-7; D perhaps matches TRBD2 (6 bases). The CDR3 sequence is 17 residues long. Looked up from germline, CDR1 is LGHNA and CDR2 is YNFKEQ. Trimming removed 0 bases at V and 5 bases at J, with 20 bases between. CDR3 loop: CASSQEGPTGSGNEQYF. Here the CDR3 DNA reads TGTGCCAGCAGCCAAGAGGGGCCTACCGGGAGTGGAAACGAGCAGTACTTC.

This chain uses TRBV7-2 with TRBJ2-1; 9 positions agree with TRBD2. The CDR3 contains 18 residues. Germline trimming cut 5 bases from V and 0 bases from J; bases unmatched to any gene: 11. Germline CDR1 SGHTA, CDR2 FQGNSA. The CDR3 coding sequence is TGTGCCAGCAGCACCCCCCTCACTAGCGGGTCCTCCTACAATGAGCAGTTCTTC. Translating gives CASSTPLTSGSSYNEQFF.

The chain links TRBV7-9 to TRBJ2-2, with D possibly being TRBD1 (6 bases). Trimming took off 5 bases at V and 1 base at J, with 11 bases between the two ends. The CDR3 length is 15 residues. CDR1 is SEHNR, CDR2 FQNEAQ, per germline (reference sequence). CDR3 DNA: TGTGCCAGCAGCCCCCGGGACAAGAACACCGGGGAGCTGTTTTTT. It specifies CASSPRDKNTGELFF.

The chain uses TRBV18 and TRBJ1-1; D is ambiguous. Trimming left V 2 bases short and J 4 bases short, with 11 bases between. The CDR3 has 14 amino acids. Germline V gene lookup returns CDR1 KGHSH and CDR2 LQKENI. CDR3 protein: CASSPNGFITEAFF. DNA of the CDR3: TGTGCCAGCTCACCAAACGGATTCATCACTGAAGCTTTCTTT.

The rearrangement uses TRBV5-1 and TRBJ2-5; the match to TRBD2 covers 8 bases. The CDR3 consists of 15 residues. Germline V lookup: CDR1 SGHRS, CDR2 YFSETQ. The V and J ends lost 4 bases and 1 base, in that order; junction bases with no gene match: 6. The CDR3 DNA reads TGCGCCAGCAGCACCAGAACTAGCGGCCAAGAGACCCAGTACTTC. This sequence encodes CASSTRTSGQETQYF. Combining the CDR3 with reference TRBV5-1 and TRBJ2-5 gives the whole variable domain KAGVTQTPRYLIKTRGQQVTLSCSPISGHRSVSWYQQTPGQGLQFLFEYFSETQRNKGNFPGRFSGRQFSNSRSEMNVSTLELGDSALYLCASSTRTSGQETQYFGPGTRLLVL.

The rearrangement links TRBV7-9 to TRBJ1-5; D is ambiguous. This CDR3 contains 14 residues. The V and J ends lost 1 base and 5 bases respectively, with 9 bases between them. Germline CDR1 SEHNR, CDR2 FQNEAQ (reference sequence). The CDR3 DNA follows: TGTGCCAGCAGCTTAGGTGCAGGCTATCAGCCCCAGCATTTT. This codes for CASSLGAGYQPQHF.

CDR3 nucleotides: TGTGCCAGCAGTATGAGTGGGACAGGGGACTATGGCTACACCTTC. Translation gives CASSMSGTGDYGYTF. This chain links TRBV2 with TRBJ1-2; 10 bases align to TRBD1. The CDR3 runs 15 residues. Germline-derived CDR1 and CDR2 are SNHLY and FYNNEI. Trimming took 5 bases from V and 3 from J; bases not matched to a gene: 6.

J is TRBJ2-1 and V is TRBV29-1; D is unclear. The germline CDR1 and CDR2 sequences are SQVTM and ANQGSEA. V lost 3 bases, J lost 7 bases, and 7 bases lay in between. This CDR3 is 11 amino acids long. CDR3 nucleotide sequence: TGCAGCGTTGATGTTCGAAATGAGCAGTTCTTC. This translates into CSVDVRNEQFF.

The chain uses TRBV28 and TRBJ1-2; TRBD1 matches 8 bases. This CDR3 has 15 residues. CDR1 is MDHEN, CDR2 SYDVKM, per germline. V was pared by 5 bases and J by 5 bases, with 10 bases of the junction left unmatched. CDR3 sequence (DNA): TGTGCCAGCAGTATACCAGGGGGCTTTGGGTATGGCTACACCTTC. This codes for CASSIPGGFGYGYTF.

This clone was recorded once. The chain joins TRBV19 to TRBJ1-1; D not certain. The CDR3 runs to 12 residues. Trimming cost V 5 bases and J 10 bases, with 14 bases left between them. CDR1 is LNHDA and CDR2 is SQIVND in the germline V gene (reference sequence). CDR3 loop: CASSAALARAFF. CDR3 bases: TGTGCCAGTAGTGCCGCATTGGCTCGAGCTTTCTTT.